The 24 T cell receptor beta chains below were found in one sample sequenced in a study of T cells in Graves' hyperthyroidism and ophthalmopathy. There were TCR beta CDR3 regions amplified from RNA transcripts. The HTBI primer set served for first-round RT-PCR of the TCR CDR3. TCRdb reprocessed the multiplex PCR reads via MiXCR and lists one record per CDR3 protein. The data show 500,000 to 600,000 distinct CDR3 sequences, roughly 21% seen once. The sequenced sample consisted of blood. Receptors were obtained from a middle-aged man with Graves' ophthalmopathy.

This clonotype was counted many times. The chain carries TRBV7-8 and TRBJ1-1; weak D call: TRBD1 (6 bases). The CDR3 covers 17 residues. Trimming removed 5 bases from V and 0 bases from J, with 19 bases in between. The germline gives CDR1 SGHVS, CDR2 FQNEAQ. CDR3 sequence: CASSPPGQARLNTEAFF. For the CDR3, the DNA is TGTGCCAGCAGCCCCCCGGGACAAGCCCGATTGAACACTGAAGCTTTCTTT.

This clonotype was seen more than once but under ten times. This chain links TRBV6-1 with TRBJ1-6; 8 bases are shared with TRBD1. The CDR3 has 13 residues. From germline, CDR1 is MNHNS and CDR2 SASEGT. V gave up 5 bases and J gave up 10 bases; unmatched junction bases: 4. The CDR3 sequence: CASSRQGPSPLHF. The CDR3 DNA reads TGTGCCAGCAGTCGACAGGGGCCGTCACCCCTCCACTTT.

The rearrangement joins TRBV3-1 to TRBJ2-1; the match to TRBD2 covers 8 bases. The CDR3 has 15 amino acids. Germline V gives CDR1 LGHDT, CDR2 YNNKEL (reference sequence). V lost 5 bases and J lost 2; bases outside the gene matches: 5. CDR3 amino acids: CASSGRGLAYNEQFF. The CDR3 coding sequence is TGTGCCAGCAGCGGAAGGGGACTAGCCTACAATGAGCAGTTCTTC.

Details on this clonotype: Germline and junction disagree at one end, which may indicate a read error. The chain joins TRBV20-1 to TRBJ1-1; D remains unclear. The CDR3 is made up of 11 amino acids. Germline CDR1 reads DFQATT; CDR2 reads SNEGSKA (reference sequence). The CDR3 nucleotides are TGTAGTGCTGGAAAGAACACTGAAGCTTTCTTT. It is translated as CSAGKNTEAFF.

This clonotype has more than one count but fewer than ten. The chain recombines TRBV6-2 or TRBV6-3 with TRBJ2-7; weak D call: TRBD2 (6 bases). Trimming took off 6 bases at V and 5 bases at J, with 23 bases between the two ends. CDR3 length equals 16 residues. The germline gives CDR1 MNHEY, CDR2 SVGEGT. CDR3 DNA sequence: TGTGCCAGCAGGGGGACTCCAGGCAGGTCCTTCCACGAGCAGTACTTC. Protein: CASRGTPGRSFHEQYF.

This clonotype was observed many times. The chain uses TRBV7-2 and TRBJ2-1; D is possibly TRBD1 or TRBD2 (5 bases each). The CDR3 consists of 13 residues. The V gene lost 5 bases and the J gene lost 10 bases, with 15 bases spanning the gap. Germline values: CDR1 SGHTA, CDR2 FQGNSA. CDR3 in DNA: TGTGCCAGCAGCCTTTTCGTTGGGGACGAGCAGTTCTTC. This encodes CASSLFVGDEQFF.

The chain couples TRBV5-1 to TRBJ2-5; 7 bases line up with TRBD2. CDR3 size: 14 residues. The junction had 8 bases not matched to a gene; V was cut back by 6 bases and J by 3 bases. CDR1 SGHRS and CDR2 YFSETQ come from the germline V gene. CDR3 sequence (DNA): TGCGCCAGCATGCAGGGAGGGGATAAAGAGACCCAGTACTTC. The encoded protein is CASMQGGDKETQYF.

This chain joins TRBV11-2 and TRBJ1-4, with a tentative D call TRBD1 (5 bases). CDR3 length: 15 residues. Germline CDR1 and CDR2: SGHAT and FQNNGV. V was pared by 3 bases and J by 4 bases, with 12 bases between. CDR3 DNA sequence: TGTGCCAGCAGCTTGGGACGGACGAATAATGAAAAACTGTTTTTT. The encoded protein is CASSLGRTNNEKLFF.

This clonotype was detected ten times or more. This chain connects TRBV5-1 to TRBJ1-1; 8 positions match TRBD1. J lost 3 bases, V lost 4 bases, and 5 bases had no gene match. The germline gives CDR1 SGHRS, CDR2 YFSETQ. This CDR3 has 14 residues. The CDR3 DNA sequence: TGCGCCAGCAGCCGTACAGGGGGGGACACTGAAGCTTTCTTT. Encoded protein: CASSRTGGDTEAFF.

The chain links TRBV11-2 to TRBJ2-1; 9 bases are shared with TRBD2. V shed 8 bases and J 8 bases; nucleotides not matched to a gene: 19. This CDR3 is 17 amino acids long. CDR1 is SGHAT, CDR2 FQNNGV, per germline. CDR3 bases: TGTGCCAGCGGACACCCCCCTACCGGGACTAGCATCCATGAGCAGTTCTTC. Protein product: CASGHPPTGTSIHEQFF.

The chain employs TRBV11-1 and TRBJ1-1; weak D call: TRBD1 (6 bases). V shed 0 bases and J shed 0 bases, with 11 bases lying between them. This CDR3 contains 16 residues. The germline V gene encodes CDR1 SGHAT and CDR2 FQDESV (reference sequence). The CDR3 DNA follows: TGTGCCAGCAGCTTAGCGGCAGGGGCCATGAACACTGAAGCTTTCTTT. This encodes CASSLAAGAMNTEAFF.

The chain combines TRBV6-9 with TRBJ2-7, with 13 bases matching TRBD2. Germline V gene lookup returns CDR1 MNHGY and CDR2 SVAAGI. V lost 4 bases, J lost 4 bases, and 7 bases stayed unmatched. The CDR3 runs to 16 residues. As DNA, the CDR3 is TGTGCCAGCAGTTCCGAACTAGCGGGGGGGCCATACGAGCAGTACTTC. This gives the protein CASSSELAGGPYEQYF.

The chain carries TRBV4-1 and TRBJ2-1; TRBD2 might be the D (6 bases). The V and J ends lost 6 bases and 0 bases respectively, with 12 bases between them. In germline, CDR1 is MGHRA, CDR2 YSYEKL. CDR3 size: 15 residues. CDR3 residues: CASRLRGRSYNEQFF. The DNA of the CDR3 is TGCGCCAGCAGACTGCGGGGTCGCTCCTACAATGAGCAGTTCTTC.

This rearrangement joins TRBV5-6 to TRBJ2-5; D call uncertain. V was shortened by 4 bases and J by 0 bases, with 10 bases between the two germline ends. Germline V lookup: CDR1 SGHDT, CDR2 YYEEEE. The CDR3 contains 14 residues. The CDR3, as DNA: TGTGCCAGCAGCAAGGACGGCCACCAAGAGACCCAGTACTTC. It specifies CASSKDGHQETQYF.

The chain carries TRBV12-5 and TRBJ2-1; the match to TRBD2 covers 7 bases. Per the germline V gene, CDR1 is LGHNT and CDR2 is FRNRAP. This CDR3 is 16 amino acids long. Losses at the gene ends were 6 bases for V and 1 base for J; bases not matched to a gene: 9. DNA of the CDR3: TGTGCTAGTGGGGGAGGGCCGGAGAGGTCCTACAATGAGCAGTTCTTC. This encodes CASGGGPERSYNEQFF.

This clonotype was seen many times. The CDR3 loop is CAWSVLGETEAFF. CDR3 coding DNA: TGTGCCTGGAGTGTATTAGGGGAAACTGAAGCTTTCTTT. The chain employs TRBV30 and TRBJ1-1, with D perhaps TRBD1 (5 bases). Deletions cut 0 bases from V and 5 bases from J, with 10 bases between. The CDR3 has 13 residues. Per the germline V gene, CDR1 is GTSNPN and CDR2 is SVGIG (reference sequence).

This clonotype was picked up a small number of times. J is TRBJ2-7 and V is TRBV11-3, with D uncertain. CDR1 SGHNT and CDR2 YENEEA come from the germline V gene. CDR3 size: 15 residues. Trimming stripped 0 bases from V and 0 bases from J, with 9 bases between. The CDR3 spells CASSLEAGSSYEQYF. The CDR3 DNA reads as TGTGCCAGCAGCTTAGAAGCAGGTAGCTCCTACGAGCAGTACTTC. Based on the CDR3 plus reference TRBV11-3 and TRBJ2-7, the full variable domain is EAGVVQSPRYKIIEKKQPVAFWCNPISGHNTLYWYLQNLGQGPELLIRYENEEAVDDSQLPKDRFSAERLKGVDSTLKIQPAELGDSAVYLCASSLEAGSSYEQYFGPGTRLTVT.

This chain uses TRBV2 with TRBJ2-7; D is undetermined. The CDR3 is made up of 11 amino acids. V dropped 7 bases and J dropped 0 bases, with 4 bases sitting between them. CDR1 SNHLY and CDR2 FYNNEI come from the germline V gene. CDR3: CASMSSYEQYF. In nucleotides, the CDR3 is TGTGCCAGCATGTCCTCCTACGAGCAGTACTTC. The full variable domain, in which reference TRBV2 and TRBJ2-7 provide the parts outside the CDR3, is EPEVTQTPSHQVTQMGQEVILRCVPISNHLYFYWYRQILGQKVEFLVSFYNNEISEKSEIFDDQFSVERPDGSNFTLKIRSTKLEDSAMYFCASMSSYEQYFGPGTRLTVT.

This clonotype appeared many times. The chain couples TRBV5-1 to TRBJ2-7; TRBD2 agrees at 7 bases. Germline V gene sequence: CDR1 SGHRS, CDR2 YFSETQ. This CDR3 has 15 amino acids. V trimming: 2 bases; J trimming: 1 base; junction bases outside the gene matches: 6. The CDR3 region is CASSLPGLTSYEQYF. CDR3 bases: TGCGCCAGCAGCTTACCGGGACTAACGTCCTACGAGCAGTACTTC.

This clonotype showed up just a few times. The genes are TRBV19 and TRBJ2-1, with 7 bases identical to TRBD1. The CDR3 has 12 residues. Trimming took 4 bases from V and 9 from J; bases not matched to a gene: 3. The germline gives CDR1 LNHDA, CDR2 SQIVND (reference sequence). The CDR3 DNA sequence: TGTGCCAGTAGTACCTACAGGGGTGAGCAGTTCTTC. Translated: CASSTYRGEQFF.

This clonotype was detected a few times. As the CDR3 is not closed by the conserved phenylalanine or tryptophan, this likely results from a read error. This rearrangement joins TRBV20-1 to TRBJ2-3; 11 nucleotides match TRBD1. Germline CDR1 and CDR2: DFQATT and SNEGSKA (reference sequence). With 6 bases clipped from V and 0 bases from J, the junction kept 11 bases outside the gene matches. The CDR3 sequence is 17 residues long. CDR3 DNA: TGCAGTGCCCCGGGACAGGGGGTGACAATTAGCACAGATACGCAGTATCTT. Protein: CSAPGQGVTISTDTQYL.

This clonotype was picked up many times. The V gene is TRBV27, the J gene TRBJ2-5; 7 bases are a match to TRBD1. The CDR3 runs 16 residues. CDR1 and CDR2 (germline): MNHEY, SMNVEV (reference sequence). Trimming at V came to 5 bases and at J to 3 bases, leaving 12 bases not matched to a gene. CDR3 amino acids: CASSPSPGTAEETQYF. CDR3 coding DNA: TGTGCCAGCAGTCCAAGCCCCGGGACAGCGGAAGAGACCCAGTACTTC.

This clonotype occurred many times. The chain uses TRBV20-1 and TRBJ2-7; D gene uncertain. V lost 3 bases and J 2 bases, leaving 14 bases between the germline ends. The V gene's germline CDR1 is DFQATT and CDR2 SNEGSKA (reference sequence). There are 14 residues in the CDR3. The CDR3 loop is CSASLRPGTYEQYF. CDR3 sequence (DNA): TGCAGTGCTAGTTTAAGGCCTGGGACCTACGAGCAGTACTTC.

The chain has TRBV5-1 and TRBJ2-3, with 14 positions matching TRBD2. V shed 6 bases and J 3 bases; nucleotides not matched to a gene: 21. There are 21 residues in the CDR3. CDR1 and CDR2 from the germline V gene are SGHRS and YFSETQ. In DNA form, the CDR3 reads TGCGCCAGCATCCTTCACCAAGGTCGGGGGACTAGCGGGGGTATAACAGATACGCAGTATTTT. This sequence encodes CASILHQGRGTSGGITDTQYF. Full variable domain (outside the CDR3, taken from reference TRBV5-1 and TRBJ2-3): KAGVTQTPRYLIKTRGQQVTLSCSPISGHRSVSWYQQTPGQGLQFLFEYFSETQRNKGNFPGRFSGRQFSNSRSEMNVSTLELGDSALYLCASILHQGRGTSGGITDTQYFGPGTRLTVL.